This entry lists 10 T cell receptor beta chains sequenced from one sample in a study of identical twins. TCRdb called the 5' RACE reads again in MiXCR, with one record for every CDR3 protein. The sample carries about 720,000 distinct CDR3 sequences, 8.6% recorded once. These records were also assigned to another study, of yellow fever vaccine responses in identical twins.

The sample taken for sequencing was PBMCs. The source is a woman between 18 and 29 years old in good health.

This clonotype occurred many times. The chain uses TRBV10-3 and TRBJ2-7; TRBD1 or TRBD2 may be the D gene (5 bases each). V lost 4 bases and J 3 bases, leaving 13 bases between the germline ends. This CDR3 is built from 14 residues. Germline CDR1 and CDR2: ENHRY and SYGVKD. CDR3 loop: CAISAGQEGYEQYF. The DNA of the CDR3 is TGTGCCATCAGTGCCGGACAAGAGGGCTACGAGCAGTACTTC.

This sequence joins TRBV3-1 and TRBJ2-5, with TRBD2 matching over 15 bases. The CDR3 loop spans 15 amino acids. With V trimmed by 6 bases and J by 2 bases, 1 base remained unmatched. CDR1 and CDR2 from the germline V gene are LGHDT and YNNKEL (reference sequence). The CDR3 loop is CASSGLAGGQETQYF. CDR3 in DNA: TGTGCCAGCAGTGGACTAGCGGGGGGGCAAGAGACCCAGTACTTC.

This clonotype was found many times. The chain carries TRBV6-1 and TRBJ2-1, with D hard to call. CDR1 is MNHNS, CDR2 SASEGT, per germline. This CDR3 region has 14 residues. V was cut by 1 base and J by 4 bases, with 8 bases left in between. The CDR3 sequence is CASSEGVEYNEQFF. As DNA, the CDR3 is TGTGCCAGCAGTGAAGGGGTGGAATACAATGAGCAGTTCTTC.

The chain has TRBV2 and TRBJ1-1; no clear D gene. The CDR3 consists of 14 residues. The germline CDR1 and CDR2 sequences are SNHLY and FYNNEI. Trimming pared 4 bases from V and 0 bases from J, leaving 9 bases between. The CDR3 DNA follows: TGTGCCAGCAGTGTCTCGGGAATGAACACTGAAGCTTTCTTT. Translation gives CASSVSGMNTEAFF.

J is TRBJ2-7 and V is TRBV7-2; D may match TRBD1 or TRBD2 (5 bases each). V lost 6 bases, J lost 5 bases, and 17 bases lay in between. The CDR3 contains 14 residues. In germline, CDR1 is SGHTA, CDR2 FQGNSA. The CDR3 DNA reads TGTGCCAGCAGTCCTACCGTGGGGGTACACGAGCAGTACTTC. Protein: CASSPTVGVHEQYF.

The V gene is TRBV20-1, the J gene TRBJ2-3, with TRBD2 identical over 8 bases. Germline V CDR1 and CDR2: DFQATT, SNEGSKA (reference sequence). CDR3 length equals 15 residues. V was pared by 6 bases and J by 0 bases, with 8 bases of the junction left unmatched. Here the CDR3 DNA reads TGCAGTGCCCCGAGACTAGCGCGGAGCACAGATACGCAGTATTTT. Translated, it gives CSAPRLARSTDTQYF.

Only a few counts were recorded for this clonotype. The chain combines TRBV5-6 with TRBJ1-2; D might be TRBD1 (5 bases). Germline lookup yields CDR1 SGHDT and CDR2 YYEEEE. The CDR3 runs 14 residues. Trimming pared 2 bases from V and 4 bases from J, leaving 12 bases between. The CDR3 here is CASSFMRQTYGYTF. The CDR3 DNA reads TGTGCCAGCAGCTTTATGCGACAGACCTATGGCTACACCTTC.

This clonotype has a handful of counts. V is TRBV6-2 or TRBV6-3 and J is TRBJ2-7; 13 bases fit TRBD2. V gave up 6 bases and J gave up 2 bases; unmatched junction bases: 4. Germline V gene lookup returns CDR1 MNHEY and CDR2 SVGEGT. The CDR3 extends over 15 amino acids. CDR3 in DNA: TGTGCCAGCAGCACGACTAGCGGGAGGCCCTACGAGCAGTACTTC. Protein: CASSTTSGRPYEQYF.

The rearrangement uses TRBV20-1 and TRBJ2-1; TRBD2 is a possible D gene (5 bases). CDR1 is DFQATT, CDR2 SNEGSKA, per germline (reference sequence). The CDR3 is 15 residues long. Trimming pared 3 bases from V and 0 bases from J, leaving 12 bases between. As DNA, the CDR3 is TGCAGTGCTAGTCCAGCGGAGAGCTCCTACAATGAGCAGTTCTTC. Translating it yields CSASPAESSYNEQFF.

This clonotype was detected only a few times. The chain couples TRBV12-5 to TRBJ2-2; possibly TRBD1 for D (6 bases). Germline V gene sequence: CDR1 LGHNT, CDR2 FRNRAP. The CDR3 has 20 amino acids. The V and J ends lost 6 bases and 3 bases respectively, with 29 bases between them. The CDR3 sequence: CASGHAQKDTGKADTGELFF. In DNA form, the CDR3 reads TGTGCTAGTGGCCACGCACAGAAGGATACAGGGAAGGCGGACACCGGGGAGCTGTTTTTT.